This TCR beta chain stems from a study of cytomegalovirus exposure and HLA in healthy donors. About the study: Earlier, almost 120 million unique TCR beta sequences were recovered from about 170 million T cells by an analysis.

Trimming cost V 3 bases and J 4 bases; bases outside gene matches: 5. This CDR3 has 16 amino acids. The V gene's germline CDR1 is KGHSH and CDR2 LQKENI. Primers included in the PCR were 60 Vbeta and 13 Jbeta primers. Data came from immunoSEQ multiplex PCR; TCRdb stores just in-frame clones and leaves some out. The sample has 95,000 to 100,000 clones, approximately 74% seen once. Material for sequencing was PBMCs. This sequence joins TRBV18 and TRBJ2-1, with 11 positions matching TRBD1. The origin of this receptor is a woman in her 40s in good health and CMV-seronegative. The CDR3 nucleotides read TGTGCCAGCTCACCGATGGACAGGGGGCTATACAATGAGCAGTTCTTC. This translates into CASSPMDRGLYNEQFF.